This note documents a single TCR beta chain sequence. What it binds is not known. The germline gives CDR1 DFQATT, CDR2 SNEGSKA (reference sequence). V was trimmed by 5 bases and J by 5 bases, leaving 18 bases between them. This CDR3 is built from 14 residues. The data belong to a study of T-cell reconstitution after alpha-beta-depleted transplantation in children. Study-level findings and limits: Approximately two months post-transplant, alpha-beta T cells reportedly originated from several hundred expanded graft clones.

TCRbeta library construction was performed incorporating unique molecular identifiers. TCRdb re-called the PCR reads with MiXCR, one entry per CDR3 protein. The top ten clones hold around 20% of a sample with around 90,000 distinct CDR3 sequences, about 14% of them seen once. The chain employs TRBV20-1 and TRBJ1-2, with D tentatively TRBD1 (5 bases). The origin of this receptor is a male patient between 2 and 10 years old who had a stem cell transplant for acute lymphoblastic leukemia, so the T cells may come from the graft donor. Sequenced here: PBMCs, mostly from graft donor cells, sampled 180 days after TCRalphabeta/CD19-depleted stem cell transplant. The CDR3 is CSAPRGTQGYGYTF. In nucleotides, the CDR3 is TGCAGTGCTCCTAGAGGGACGCAAGGGTATGGCTACACCTTC.